The following is a T cell receptor (beta chain) sequence with its context. The data were taken from a study of blood T cell repertoires in COVID-19. The assay was immunoSEQ multiplex PCR, and TCRdb's table has in-frame clones only and misses some. The table shows around 150,000 clones, with over 80% occurring only once. This CDR3 is 14 amino acids long. Per the germline V gene, CDR1 is SGHDN and CDR2 is FVKESK. The V gene end was trimmed by 4 bases and the J gene end by 6 bases; junction bases not matched to a gene: 9. Sample: PBMCs or T cells enriched from blood (not recorded which). The origin of this receptor is a man between 65 and 85 years old who had been exposed to COVID-19. This chain connects TRBV14 to TRBJ2-7; TRBD2 agrees at 7 bases. CDR3 loop: CASSLGGRGSEQYF. For the CDR3, the DNA is TGTGCCAGCAGCCTTGGTGGGAGGGGCAGCGAGCAGTACTTC. The full variable domain, completed using reference TRBV14 and TRBJ2-7, is EAGVTQFPSHSVIEKGQTVTLRCDPISGHDNLYWYRRVMGKEIKFLLHFVKESKQDESGMPNNRFLAERTGGTYSTLKVQPAELEDSGVYFCASSLGGRGSEQYFGPGTRLTVT.